The source of this TCR beta chain is a study of T cell responses to AZD1222 COVID-19 vaccine. Study-wide points: The peak T cell response came first, and repertoires were sampled only after it. Donor demographics were predominantly white British with a female majority; clonal diversity may be underestimated. After two AZD1222 doses, spike-specific TCR breadth and depth rose versus day 0.

Generated by immunoSEQ multiplex PCR, the TCRdb table keeps only in-frame clones and is missing some. The sample lists 42,000 or so clones; 88% were seen once. V lost 1 base and J 5 bases, leaving 11 bases between the germline ends. The germline gives CDR1 SEHNR, CDR2 FQNEAQ (reference sequence). The length of the CDR3 is 14 residues. About this clone: Antigen specificity is unknown.

The source is an adult who received the MenACWY meningococcal vaccine as a control. This chain connects TRBV7-9 to TRBJ2-5; possibly TRBD2 for D (5 bases). The sequences come from peripheral blood, collected 28 days after the second dose of the MenACWY control vaccine. CDR3 bases: TGTGCCAGCAGCTTAGAGCCGGGGAAGGAGACCCAGTACTTC. Translating gives CASSLEPGKETQYF. Full variable domain (missing parts from reference TRBV7-9 and TRBJ2-5): DTGVSQNPRHKITKRGQNVTFRCDPISEHNRLYWYRQTLGQGPEFLTYFQNEAQLEKSRLLSDRFSAERPKGSFSTLEIQRTEQGDSAMYLCASSLEPGKETQYFGPGTRLLVL.